This entry lists 8 T cell receptor beta chains sequenced from one sample in a study of blood T cell repertoires in COVID-19. This table comes from immunoSEQ multiplex PCR, and its TCRdb copy is limited to in-frame clones, with some not included. The table has 150,000 to 170,000 clones, about 86% seen once; the top ten hold around 7.1%. The sequenced sample consisted of PBMCs or T cells enriched from blood (not recorded which). All receptors derive from a man in his forties or fifties who had recovered from COVID-19.

V gene TRBV27 combines with J gene TRBJ1-1; 7 bases align to TRBD1. Losses at the gene ends were 5 bases for V and 2 bases for J; bases not matched to a gene: 8. This CDR3 is 15 amino acids long. Looked up from germline, CDR1 is MNHEY and CDR2 is SMNVEV (reference sequence). This chain's CDR3 is CASSPDRALNTEAFF. DNA for the CDR3: TGTGCCAGCAGTCCCGACAGGGCTCTAAACACTGAAGCTTTCTTT.

The chain employs TRBV7-6 and TRBJ1-4; 10 bases line up with TRBD1. The CDR3 length is 15 residues. The V gene end was trimmed by 1 base and the J gene end by 8 bases; junction bases not matched to a gene: 4. Germline CDR1 is SGHVS and CDR2 is FNYEAQ. This CDR3 is CASSLGDRGQEKLFF. CDR3 in DNA: TGTGCCAGCAGCTTAGGCGACAGGGGGCAGGAAAAACTGTTTTTT.

The count of this clone is one. The V call is TRBV5-4, the J call TRBJ2-7, with 9 bases aligning to TRBD2. Germline CDR1 SGHNT, CDR2 YYREEE (reference sequence). The CDR3 runs to 14 residues. The ends lost 6 bases at V and 2 bases at J; junction bases unmatched: 6. Here the CDR3 DNA reads TGTGCCAGCAACGCGGGGGGGGGAACCTACGAGCAGTACTTC. Translating it yields CASNAGGGTYEQYF.

The rearrangement joins TRBV5-5 to TRBJ1-6, with 7 bases fitting TRBD1. Germline assignment: CDR1 SGHKS and CDR2 YYEKEE (reference sequence). V gave up 5 bases and J gave up 9 bases; unmatched junction bases: 2. The CDR3 is 12 amino acids. CDR3 in DNA: TGTGCCAGCAGAAGACAGGGTTCACCCCTCCACTTT. Protein sequence: CASRRQGSPLHF.

With regard to this clone: Other nucleotide sequences in the sample specify the same CDR3. V usage is TRBV7-2 and J usage is TRBJ2-3, with 8 nucleotides matching TRBD2. Germline trimming cut 1 base from V and 1 base from J; bases unmatched to any gene: 1. The CDR3 covers 15 residues. Looked up from germline, CDR1 is SGHTA and CDR2 is FQGNSA. In nucleotides, the CDR3 is TGTGCCAGCAGCTTAGGCGGGGGGCGCACAGATACGCAGTATTTT. Encoded protein: CASSLGGGRTDTQYF. The whole variable domain, filled in from reference TRBV7-2 and TRBJ2-3, reads GAGVSQSPSNKVTEKGKDVELRCDPISGHTALYWYRQSLGQGLEFLIYFQGNSAPDKSGLPSDRFSAERTGGSVSTLTIQRTQQEDSAVYLCASSLGGGRTDTQYFGPGTRLTVL.

This sequence joins TRBV11-3 and TRBJ2-7, with D possibly being TRBD2 (5 bases). CDR1 and CDR2 from the germline V gene are SGHNT and YENEEA. V was shortened by 0 bases and J by 0 bases, with 9 bases between the two germline ends. CDR3 size: 15 residues. The CDR3 reads CASSLETGNSYEQYF. The CDR3 DNA reads as TGTGCCAGCAGCTTAGAGACCGGGAACTCCTACGAGCAGTACTTC.

This chain joins TRBV27 and TRBJ1-1; D call uncertain. Germline V gives CDR1 MNHEY, CDR2 SMNVEV (reference sequence). V lost 0 bases and J lost 1, with 3 bases in between. The CDR3 sequence is 13 residues long. The CDR3 region is CASSLSRNTEAFF. CDR3 nucleotides: TGTGCCAGCAGTTTATCGCGGAACACTGAAGCTTTCTTT.

This chain uses TRBV2 with TRBJ1-6; D gene unclear. V dropped 4 bases and J dropped 3 bases, with 7 bases sitting between them. The V gene's germline CDR1 is SNHLY and CDR2 FYNNEI. The CDR3 contains 14 residues. CDR3 sequence reads: CASSAGFYNSPLHF. The CDR3 DNA reads as TGTGCCAGCAGTGCCGGTTTCTATAATTCACCCCTCCACTTT. The variable domain in full, with the rest retrieved from reference TRBV2 and TRBJ1-6, is EPEVTQTPSHQVTQMGQEVILRCVPISNHLYFYWYRQILGQKVEFLVSFYNNEISEKSEIFDDQFSVERPDGSNFTLKIRSTKLEDSAMYFCASSAGFYNSPLHFGNGTRLTVT.